This T cell receptor beta chain was recorded in a study of T cell changes during pregnancy in multiple sclerosis. Between the trimmed V and J ends, which lost 1 base and 6 bases, there was a span of 15 bases. This CDR3 has 16 amino acids. Germline V gene sequence: CDR1 LGHNA, CDR2 YSLEER. Generated by immunoSEQ multiplex PCR, the TCRdb table keeps only in-frame clones and is missing some. The sample has tens of thousands of clones; about 90% are singletons. J is TRBJ2-2 and V is TRBV4-3; D unclear. Sequenced here: peripheral blood, sampled before pregnancy. The clonotype comes from a female donor with multiple sclerosis, enrolled in a pregnancy study. The CDR3 reads CASSQVGRVRSGELFF. CDR3 nucleotide sequence: TGCGCCAGCAGCCAAGTGGGCAGAGTTCGTTCCGGGGAGCTGTTTTTT.